This TCR beta chain stems from a study of cytomegalovirus exposure and HLA in healthy donors (dated by TCRdb to 2016 to 2017). For context, the study as a whole: An earlier analysis of approximately 600 of the donors reported about 290 Gb of sequence data and 120 million or so unique TCR beta sequences from 150 million to 200 million T cells. An early release covering 550 to 650 HLA-typed donors comprised approximately 290 gigabases of sequencing data and roughly 86 million unique TCR sequences. Of the roughly 400 genotyped donors, approximately 80% were placed in the genetic ancestry cluster associated with self-reported Caucasian donors. The study was designed to test whether signatures of past pathogen exposure could be identified by cataloging public T cell receptors. Using immunosequencing, the study profiled T cell repertoires from about 610 subjects and related those repertoires to cytomegalovirus serostatus. A separate validation cohort of 90 to 150 different subjects was used in addition to the 666-subject first cohort. To predict cytomegalovirus infection status, the study combined high-throughput TCR immunosequencing, statistical association of individual TCRs with disease status, and machine learning. To study patterns of TCR occurrence, a later analysis re-analyzed previously published TCR beta repertoires from 666 donors and added high-resolution HLA genotyping. Rather than drawing on any new phenotypic data, the later analysis identified candidate immune exposures from TCR beta sequences and the way those sequences occurred across donors. To decide whether each TCR beta V gene segment behaved as functional or pseudogenic, an earlier analysis of approximately 620 of the donors relied on high-throughput TCR beta sequencing. Donor age, sex, ethnicity and CMV serostatus were collected together with the repertoire data. A later genetic analysis took genome-wide SNP genotypes for about 65% of the 666 donors and used that subset as a discovery cohort. All discovery cohort repertoires had been generated using a single sequencing platform. HLA typing included class I and class II loci at four-digit resolution. The number of typed donors differed by locus: about 629-630 for A, B, C, DRB1 and DQB1; some 500 for DQA1; fewer than 610 for DPA1; and about 450 for DPB1. Four to six DR-DQ haplotypes were handled as single units for association and clustering because linkage in the cohort was strong. Across about 370 genotyped donors of the cohort, an average of about 250,000 unique TCR beta nucleotide sequences per donor were sequenced, and roughly a sixth of those sequences were non-productive.

The investigation overall reported the following: Linkage disequilibrium might explain the correlated functional status among segregating V segments, but an unknown experimental factor could not be excluded. In vitro tests confirmed that a few of the cytomegalovirus-associated TCR beta chains recognize cytomegalovirus antigens. According to a later analysis, TCR association rates differed among HLA loci, with DRB1 alleles showing the most associated TCRs and HLA-C alleles showing the fewest. The authors suggested that the approach could potentially be extended to other disease states and immunological phenotypes. A later analysis found that most CMV-associated TCR beta chains appeared HLA-restricted, with HLA associations seemingly driven largely by CMV exposure. Because some donors lacked HLA typing at each locus, the association tests relied only on the typed subset. According to a later analysis, parvovirus B19, influenza, CMV and Epstein-Barr virus appeared linked to several top co-occurrence clusters. Most TCR sequences were seen in very few donors, while some public TCRs were found in many individuals. A later analysis found that HLA-associated TCR beta chains were more clonally expanded and had lower generation probabilities than equally common non-associated chains. Specific HLA alleles were associated with some 15,000 TCR beta sequences at a false discovery rate of 0.05 in a later analysis. A further reported finding was that TCR beta sequences accurately predicted the HLA-A and HLA-B alleles for most subjects in the first cohort. For the cohort, immune exposure information was limited to CMV serostatus. Roughly uniform sequencing depth across donors was assumed in presence/absence analyses, although this assumption may not hold. Roughly 17 rarely observed V segments, including chromosome 9 orphons, were excluded from the earlier analysis of a few hundred of the donors because counts were too low. A cluster of highly shared sequence variants was judged likely to be a technical artifact of the sequencing pipeline. An earlier analysis of approximately 530 of the donors showed that most TCR beta V segments appeared in productive rearrangements either about 87% or about 30% of the time, which broadly matched IMGT annotations. Strong co-occurrence of HLA alleles, especially DR and DQ, made assigning TCR associations to individual alleles difficult. V-gene and J-gene trimming of TCR beta chains was associated with a missense DCLRE1C variant in a later genetic analysis, and the association was replicated in an independent cohort. Some IMGT-functional V segments, including TRBV6-2 and TRBV6-3, could not be told apart with the 87-base-pair reads, so those segments were excluded. According to a later genetic analysis, donors in an Asian-associated ancestry cluster had fewer N-insertions in productive TCRs than the roughly 670-donor mean. Cytomegalovirus status was reported to be diagnosed by the classifier with high specificity and sensitivity in both the original and validation cohorts. The study gave a list of 150 to 200 TCR beta chains associated with cytomegalovirus. The cohort was sequenced for TCR beta chains only, and without alpha or paired-chain data the features that could be detected were limited.

The receptor library was made with the immunoSEQ multiplex PCR assay. The multiplex PCR relied on a mix of 60 forward primers for TCR Vbeta segments and 13 reverse primers for TCR Jbeta segments. A multiplex PCR assay on genomic DNA amplified the CDR3 region of rearranged TCR beta genes. On the Illumina HiSeq System, the amplified TCR beta libraries were sequenced as 87-base-pair reads. For the original study's pipeline: A later analysis tallied 75 million to 95 million unique TCR beta chains across the 666 repertoires, and approximately 9.9 million of those chains were shared by two or more donors. Raw reads were error-corrected and collapsed into unique sequences with a nearest-neighbor algorithm that merged closely related sequences to remove PCR and sequencing errors. CDR3 sequences were aligned to IMGT reference sequences to assign V, D and J gene segments. For a sequence to be retained, a match of at least six nucleotides to both a V gene segment and a J gene segment was required. A rearrangement was called productive if the CDR3 had no stop codons and remained in frame with V and J, and every other rearrangement was called non-productive. Following IMGT convention, CDR3 was defined as the stretch from the second conserved V-encoded cysteine up to the conserved J-encoded phenylalanine. The earlier analysis of 587 of the donors excluded sequences that lacked an unambiguous match to a single V gene segment. An earlier analysis of 500 to 700 of the donors classified V segments as functional when productive rearrangements were above 56.7% and as segregating when the standard deviation between donors was above 5%. To diagnose cytomegalovirus status from the catalog of TCR beta chain sequences, a statistical classification framework was built. V and J gene assignment, in a later analysis, came from comparing TCR nucleotide sequences with IMGT/GENE-DB human TR gene sequences. A later analysis assigned CDR3 sequences and most-parsimonious VDJ recombination scenarios with the TCRdist pipeline. In a later analysis, each TCR beta chain was defined by its CDR3 amino acid sequence together with its V-gene family, and reads lacking a unique V-gene family were excluded. To address suspected cross-contamination and a sequencing artifact, a later analysis removed under 600 highly shared, low-generation-probability nucleotide sequences. For each public chain, a later analysis derived a clonal expansion index from normalized ranks of inferred template counts within each repertoire. In a later analysis, generation probabilities were computed using a VDJ recombination model fitted to out-of-frame rearrangements, and the results were checked against IGoR. In a later analysis, hypergeometric tests were used to score TCR-TCR, TCR-HLA and TCR-CMV co-occurrence, with a repertoire-size bias correction applied to TCR pairs. A later analysis estimated false discovery rates by permuting HLA or CMV assignments 20 times. In a later analysis, co-occurring TCRs were grouped using DBSCAN, with TCRdist sequence similarity added in when clustering inside HLA-allele-positive subsets. Co-occurrence clustering excluded repertoires with fewer than 30,000 or more than 120,000 public chains, plus five with anomalous nucleotide sharing. In TCRdb, the immuneACCESS table is reduced to in-frame sequences with V and J assigned. These tables do not hold every clone; where another copy was compared, an unresolved V gene accounts for under half, and the others remain unexplained. The D gene and trimming were derived from the DNA, and the V and J assignments and clone size from that table. In all, the sample holds about 150,000 clones, and approximately 79% of those were seen once. 2% to 2.5% of the sample is held by the ten biggest clonotypes.

The cohort consisted of 650 to 700 healthy bone marrow donors. At the time of sampling, all cohort members were nominally healthy, though unrecorded immune exposures were likely present. The donor tested CMV seronegative and was one of the 352 seronegative cohort members. Each donor provided a peripheral blood sample, and peripheral blood mononuclear cells were used for TCR beta sequencing. Genomic DNA was extracted from the blood cell samples with the Qiagen DNeasy Blood Extraction Kit. The CDR3 goes from the cysteine to the phenylalanine over 16 residues. Solely the CDR3 DNA is kept, with 48 bases framed from the first base. For this chain, trimming is 3 bases at the V end and 4 bases at the J end, and the number of junction bases without a gene match is 10. As encoded in the germline V gene, CDR1 is SGHRS while CDR2 is YFSETQ. A note on this clone: The clone's antigen remains unknown. It has no much larger one-base neighbor in the sample; base qualities were not kept.

The receptor comes from a male donor in good health and CMV-seronegative. The sample was PBMCs. Recombination linked TRBV5-1 to TRBJ2-7; 10 of the junction bases match TRBD1. The base sequence is TGCGCCAGCAGCTGGGGGGGAGACAGGGGGCTGTACGAGCAGTACTTC. Translation gives CASSWGGDRGLYEQYF.